This TCR beta chain was found in a study of cytomegalovirus exposure and HLA in healthy donors. Points on this clone: At one of its ends the junction is not consistent with the germline gene, which may arise from a read error.

CDR1 and CDR2 from the germline V gene are MNHEY and SMNVEV (reference sequence). This CDR3 contains 14 residues. The study ran its PCR with 60 Vbeta and 13 Jbeta primers. Method: immunoSEQ multiplex PCR; TCRdb's copy keeps in-frame clones and lacks some. The sample gives fewer than 200,000 clones, more than 65% of which show up once; about 2.5% is in the top ten. Donors were ostensibly healthy at sampling, although undocumented immune exposures were probable. The sequencing sample was made of PBMCs. The chain employs TRBV27 and TRBJ2-7; D gene uncertain. The origin of this receptor is a woman aged 40 to 49 in good health and CMV-seropositive. Here the CDR3 reads CASSLEFNSHEQYF. In DNA form, the CDR3 reads TGTGCCAGCAGTTTAGAGTTCAACTCCCACGAGCAGTACTTC.